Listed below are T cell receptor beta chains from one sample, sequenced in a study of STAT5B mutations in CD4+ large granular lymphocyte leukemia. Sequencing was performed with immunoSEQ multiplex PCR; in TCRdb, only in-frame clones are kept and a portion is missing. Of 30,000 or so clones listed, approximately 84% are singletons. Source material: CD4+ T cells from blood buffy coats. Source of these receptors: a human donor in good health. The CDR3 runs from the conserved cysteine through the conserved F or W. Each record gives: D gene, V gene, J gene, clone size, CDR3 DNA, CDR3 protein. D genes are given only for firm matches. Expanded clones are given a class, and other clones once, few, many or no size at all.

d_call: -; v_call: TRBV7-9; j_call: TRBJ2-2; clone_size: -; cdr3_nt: TGTGCCAGCAGCTCCCAGAACGTCCCGAAAGAAACCGGGGAGCTGTTTTTT; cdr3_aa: CASSSQNVPKETGELFF
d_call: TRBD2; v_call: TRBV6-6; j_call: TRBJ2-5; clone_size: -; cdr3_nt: TGTGCCAGCAGTTACTCGACCGGGGGGTCAGAGACCCAGTACTTC; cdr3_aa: CASSYSTGGSETQYF
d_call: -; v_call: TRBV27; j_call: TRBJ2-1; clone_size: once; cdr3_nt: TGTGCCAGCAGTTTCTTTTTGGAACATGAGCAGTTCTTC; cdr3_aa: CASSFFLEHEQFF
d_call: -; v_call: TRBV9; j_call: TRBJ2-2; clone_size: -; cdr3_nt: TGTGCCAGCAGCGTAGCGGCGCTAGTGTTGACCGGGGAGCTGTTTTTT; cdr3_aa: CASSVAALVLTGELFF
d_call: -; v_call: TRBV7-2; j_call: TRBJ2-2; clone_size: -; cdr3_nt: TGTGCCAGCAGCTTAATCCAAAACACCGGGGAGCTGTTTTTT; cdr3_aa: CASSLIQNTGELFF
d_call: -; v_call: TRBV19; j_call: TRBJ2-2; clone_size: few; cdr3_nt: TGTGCCAGTAGTAGTTTCACCGGGGAGCTGTTTTTT; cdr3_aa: CASSSFTGELFF
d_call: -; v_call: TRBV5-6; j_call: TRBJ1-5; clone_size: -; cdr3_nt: TGTGCCAGCAGCCAGACGCCAGGGCTGAGCAATCAGCCCCAGCATTTT; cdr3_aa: CASSQTPGLSNQPQHF
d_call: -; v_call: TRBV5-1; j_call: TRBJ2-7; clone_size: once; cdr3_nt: TGCGCCAGCAGCTCGACCGGGCCTTCCTACGAGCAGCACTTC; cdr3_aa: CASSSTGPSYEQHF
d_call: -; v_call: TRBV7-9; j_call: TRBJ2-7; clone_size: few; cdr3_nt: TGTGCCAGCAGCCCACAGTTCTCCTACGAGCAGTACTTC; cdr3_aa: CASSPQFSYEQYF
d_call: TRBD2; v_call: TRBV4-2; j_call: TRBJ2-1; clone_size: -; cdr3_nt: TGTGCCAGCAGCCAAGAACTAGCGAACTCCTACAATGAGCAGTTCTTC; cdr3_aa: CASSQELANSYNEQFF
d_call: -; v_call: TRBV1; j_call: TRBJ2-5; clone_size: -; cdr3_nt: TGCACCAGCAGCCAAGGAGGTCGAGAGACCCAGTACTTC; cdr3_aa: CTSSQGGRETQYF
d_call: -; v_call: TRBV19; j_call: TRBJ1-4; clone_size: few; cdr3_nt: TGTGCCAGTAGCCTCAGGGAGAGGGGTGAAAAACTGTTTTTT; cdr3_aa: CASSLRERGEKLFF
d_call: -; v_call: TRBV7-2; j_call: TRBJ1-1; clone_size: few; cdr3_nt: TGTGCCAGCAGCTTAGTCGGGGGCGAAACTGAAGCTTTCTTT; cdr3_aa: CASSLVGGETEAFF
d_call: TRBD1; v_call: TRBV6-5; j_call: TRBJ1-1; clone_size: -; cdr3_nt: TGTGCCAGCACCTTCAGGGGGGCGAACACTGAAGCTTTCTTT; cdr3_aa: CASTFRGANTEAFF
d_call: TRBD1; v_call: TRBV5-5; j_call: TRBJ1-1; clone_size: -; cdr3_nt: TGTGCCAGCAGCCCAGGACAGGGGAGGACCGAAGCTTTCTTT; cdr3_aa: CASSPGQGRTEAFF
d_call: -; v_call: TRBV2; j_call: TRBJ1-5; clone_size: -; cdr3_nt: TGTGCCAGCAGTGAATGGGGTCAGCCCCAGCATTTT; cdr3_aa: CASSEWGQPQHF
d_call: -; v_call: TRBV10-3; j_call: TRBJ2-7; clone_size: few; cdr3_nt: TGTGCCATCAGTGGACAGGCCTACGAGCAGTACTTC; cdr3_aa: CAISGQAYEQYF
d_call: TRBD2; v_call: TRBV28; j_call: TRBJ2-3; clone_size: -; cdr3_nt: TGTGCCAGCAGTTTAGTTGAGGGGACTAGTCTCACAGATACGCAGTATTTT; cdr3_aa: CASSLVEGTSLTDTQYF
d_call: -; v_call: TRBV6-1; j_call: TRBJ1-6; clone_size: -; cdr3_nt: TGTGCCAGCAGTGGGGGGTTTGGGGTAAAGAATTCACCCCTCCACTTT; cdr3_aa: CASSGGFGVKNSPLHF
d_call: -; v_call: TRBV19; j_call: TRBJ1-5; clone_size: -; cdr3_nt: TGTGCCAGTAGTAAAGGCCGACAAGGCAATCAGCCCCAGCATTTT; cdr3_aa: CASSKGRQGNQPQHF
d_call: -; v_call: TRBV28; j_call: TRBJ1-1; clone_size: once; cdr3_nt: TGTGCCAGCAGTTTCCCCGCCTGGTCGGGGGACACTGAAGCTTTCTTT; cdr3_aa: CASSFPAWSGDTEAFF
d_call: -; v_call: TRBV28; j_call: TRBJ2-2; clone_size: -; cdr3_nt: TGTGCCAGCAGTTTTAGGCAAGAGAACACCGGGGAGCTGTTTTTT; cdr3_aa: CASSFRQENTGELFF
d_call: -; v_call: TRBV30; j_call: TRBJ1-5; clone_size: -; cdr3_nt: TGTGCCTGGAGTCCCATGAGCAATCAGCCCCAGCATTTT; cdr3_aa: CAWSPMSNQPQHF
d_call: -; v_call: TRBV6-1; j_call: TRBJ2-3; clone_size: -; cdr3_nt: TGTGCCGGCCGAGGAGGGAGAAGCACAGATACGCAGTATTTT; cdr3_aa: CAGRGGRSTDTQYF
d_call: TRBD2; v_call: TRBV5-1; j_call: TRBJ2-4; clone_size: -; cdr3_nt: TGCGCCAGCAGCACGGGACTAGCGGGAGCCCCGGACATTCAGTACTTC; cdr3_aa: CASSTGLAGAPDIQYF
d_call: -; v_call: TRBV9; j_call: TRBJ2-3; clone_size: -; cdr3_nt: TGTGCCAGCAGCGTAGGACTATCCTACACAGATACGCAGTATTTT; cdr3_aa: CASSVGLSYTDTQYF
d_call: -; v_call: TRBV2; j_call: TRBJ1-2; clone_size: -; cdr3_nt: TGTGCCAGCAGTGTTAGGGATGGCTATGGCTACACCTTC; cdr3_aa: CASSVRDGYGYTF
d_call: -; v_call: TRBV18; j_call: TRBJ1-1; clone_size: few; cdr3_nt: TGTGCCAGCTCACCAGAACAGACGAACACTGAAGCTTTCTTT; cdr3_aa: CASSPEQTNTEAFF
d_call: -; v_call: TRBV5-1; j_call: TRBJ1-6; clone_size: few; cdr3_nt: TGCGCCAGCAGCCTACAGGGAGGAGGGAATTCACCCCTCCACTTT; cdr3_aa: CASSLQGGGNSPLHF
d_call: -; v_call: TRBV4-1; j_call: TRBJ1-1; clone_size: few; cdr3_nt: TGCGCCAGCAGCTTTACGAACACTGAAGCTTTCTTT; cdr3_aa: CASSFTNTEAFF
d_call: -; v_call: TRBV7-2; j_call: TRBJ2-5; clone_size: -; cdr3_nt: TGTGCCAGCAGCTTATCGATTCTGGAGACCCAGTACTTC; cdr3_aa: CASSLSILETQYF
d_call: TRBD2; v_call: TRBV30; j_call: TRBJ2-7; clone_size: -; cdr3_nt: TGTGCCTGGACACTCGGTGAGGTAGCGGGAGGGCCCTCCACTAGAGAGCAGTACTTC; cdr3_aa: CAWTLGEVAGGPSTREQYF
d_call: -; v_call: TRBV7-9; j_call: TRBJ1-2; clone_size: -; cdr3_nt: TGTGCCAGCAGCTCGGGGACGGGTATTTCTAACTATGGCTACACCTTC; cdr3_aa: CASSSGTGISNYGYTF
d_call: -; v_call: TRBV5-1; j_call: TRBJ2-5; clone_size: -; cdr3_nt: TGCGCCAGCAGCTTGGGGCCAGGGGCGGAGACCCAGTACTTC; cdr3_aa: CASSLGPGAETQYF
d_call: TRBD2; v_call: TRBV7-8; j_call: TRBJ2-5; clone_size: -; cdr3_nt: TGTGCCAGCCGCGGGAGTAGGGAGACCCAGTACTTC; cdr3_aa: CASRGSRETQYF
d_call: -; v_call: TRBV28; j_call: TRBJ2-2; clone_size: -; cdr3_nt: TGTGCCTCATCAGATGTCACCGGGGAGCTGTTTTTT; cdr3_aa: CASSDVTGELFF
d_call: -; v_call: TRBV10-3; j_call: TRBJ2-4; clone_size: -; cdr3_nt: TGTGCCACCTCTATTGAGGGGGGGCCGGACATTCAGTACTTC; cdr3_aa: CATSIEGGPDIQYF